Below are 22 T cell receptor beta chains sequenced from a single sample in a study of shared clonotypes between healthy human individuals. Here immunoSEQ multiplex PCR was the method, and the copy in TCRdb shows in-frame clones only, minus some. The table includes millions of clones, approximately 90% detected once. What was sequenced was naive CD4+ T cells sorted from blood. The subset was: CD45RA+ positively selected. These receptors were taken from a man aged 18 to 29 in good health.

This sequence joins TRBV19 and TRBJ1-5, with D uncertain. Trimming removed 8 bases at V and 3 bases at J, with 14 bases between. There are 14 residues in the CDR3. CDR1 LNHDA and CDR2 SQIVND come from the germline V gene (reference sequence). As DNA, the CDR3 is TGTGCCAGTTCCAGATGGGGTGACAATCAGCCCCAGCATTTT. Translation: CASSRWGDNQPQHF.

The CDR3 here is CASSLVKQLTSTDTQYF. The CDR3 bases are TGTGCCAGCAGTTTAGTAAAACAGCTGACTAGCACAGATACGCAGTATTTT. The chain uses TRBV28 and TRBJ2-3; D gene unclear. Trimming pared 2 bases from V and 0 bases from J, leaving 15 bases between. The CDR3 is 17 amino acids. The germline gives CDR1 MDHEN, CDR2 SYDVKM.

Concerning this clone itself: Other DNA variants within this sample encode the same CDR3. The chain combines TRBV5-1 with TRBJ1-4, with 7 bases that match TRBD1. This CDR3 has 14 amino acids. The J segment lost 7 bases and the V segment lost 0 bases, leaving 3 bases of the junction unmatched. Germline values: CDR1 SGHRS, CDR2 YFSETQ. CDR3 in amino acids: CASSLGQGGEKLFF. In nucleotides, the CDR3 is TGCGCCAGCAGCTTGGGTCAGGGGGGTGAAAAACTGTTTTTT.

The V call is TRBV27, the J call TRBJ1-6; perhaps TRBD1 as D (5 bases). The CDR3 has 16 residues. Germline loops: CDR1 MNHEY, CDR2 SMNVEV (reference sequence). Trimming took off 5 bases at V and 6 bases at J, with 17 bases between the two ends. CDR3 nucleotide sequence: TGTGCCAGCAGTCCCCGGGCAGGGTCCGGTAATTCACCCCTCCACTTT. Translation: CASSPRAGSGNSPLHF.

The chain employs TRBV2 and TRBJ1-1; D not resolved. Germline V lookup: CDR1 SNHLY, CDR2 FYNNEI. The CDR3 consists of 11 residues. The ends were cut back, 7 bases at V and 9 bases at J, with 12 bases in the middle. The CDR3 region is CASTRLGKAFF. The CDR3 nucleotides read TGTGCCAGCACCAGACTGGGGAAAGCTTTCTTT.

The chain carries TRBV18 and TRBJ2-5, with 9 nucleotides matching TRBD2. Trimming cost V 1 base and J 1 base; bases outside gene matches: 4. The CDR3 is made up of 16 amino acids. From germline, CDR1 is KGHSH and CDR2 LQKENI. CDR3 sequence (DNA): TGTGCCAGCTCACCACGGGTGCGGGAGGGCCAAGAGACCCAGTACTTC. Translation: CASSPRVREGQETQYF.

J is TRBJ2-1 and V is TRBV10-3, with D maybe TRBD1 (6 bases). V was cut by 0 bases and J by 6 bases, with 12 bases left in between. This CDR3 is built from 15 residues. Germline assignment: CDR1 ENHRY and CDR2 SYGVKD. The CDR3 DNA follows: TGTGCCATCAGTGAGTCCGACAGGTCAAGCAATGAGCAGTTCTTC. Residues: CAISESDRSSNEQFF.

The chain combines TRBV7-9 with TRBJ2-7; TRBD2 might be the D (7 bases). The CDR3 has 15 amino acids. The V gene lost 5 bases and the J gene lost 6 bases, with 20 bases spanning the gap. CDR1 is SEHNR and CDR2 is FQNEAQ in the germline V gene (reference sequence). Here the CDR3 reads CASSTHGGGLREQYF. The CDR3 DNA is TGTGCCAGCAGCACCCATGGGGGGGGCCTTCGCGAGCAGTACTTC. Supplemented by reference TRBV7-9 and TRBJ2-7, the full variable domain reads DTGVSQNPRHKITKRGQNVTFRCDPISEHNRLYWYRQTLGQGPEFLTYFQNEAQLEKSRLLSDRFSAERPKGSFSTLEIQRTEQGDSAMYLCASSTHGGGLREQYFGPGTRLTVT.

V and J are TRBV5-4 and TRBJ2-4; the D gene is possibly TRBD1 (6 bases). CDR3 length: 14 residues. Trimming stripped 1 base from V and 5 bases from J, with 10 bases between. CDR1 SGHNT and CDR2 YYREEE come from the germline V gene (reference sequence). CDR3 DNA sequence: TGTGCCAGCAGCTTGAAGGGGGTGGAAAACATTCAGTACTTC. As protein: CASSLKGVENIQYF.

The CDR3 DNA follows: TGTGCCAGCAGCCTGACAGGGGGTTCGAACACCGGGGAGCTGTTTTTT. This translates into CASSLTGGSNTGELFF. The chain is built from TRBV7-9 and TRBJ2-2; 9 bases map to TRBD1. CDR1 is SEHNR and CDR2 is FQNEAQ in the germline V gene (reference sequence). The junction had 4 bases not matched to a gene; V was cut back by 5 bases and J by 0 bases. CDR3 length: 16 amino acids.

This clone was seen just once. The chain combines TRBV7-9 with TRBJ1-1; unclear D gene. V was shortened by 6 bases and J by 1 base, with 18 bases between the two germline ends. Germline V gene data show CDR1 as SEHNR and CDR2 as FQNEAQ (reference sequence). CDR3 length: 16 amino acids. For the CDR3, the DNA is TGTGCCAGCAGTCGACTCCTCCAGGATTCGAACACTGAAGCTTTCTTT. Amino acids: CASSRLLQDSNTEAFF.

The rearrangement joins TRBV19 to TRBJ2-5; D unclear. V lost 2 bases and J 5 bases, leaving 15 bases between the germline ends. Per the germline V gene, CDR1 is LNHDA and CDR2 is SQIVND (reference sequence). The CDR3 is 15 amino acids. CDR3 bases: TGTGCCAGTAGTATATCCGGAGCTAGGTTCGAGACCCAGTACTTC. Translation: CASSISGARFETQYF.

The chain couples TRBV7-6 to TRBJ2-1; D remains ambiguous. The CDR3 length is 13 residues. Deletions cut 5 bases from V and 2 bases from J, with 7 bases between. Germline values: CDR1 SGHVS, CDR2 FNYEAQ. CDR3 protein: CASSPYPYNEQFF. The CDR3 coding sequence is TGTGCCAGCAGCCCGTACCCCTACAATGAGCAGTTCTTC. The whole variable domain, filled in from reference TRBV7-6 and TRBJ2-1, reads GAGVSQSPRYKVTKRGQDVALRCDPISGHVSLYWYRQALGQGPEFLTYFNYEAQQDKSGLPNDRFSAERPEGSISTLTIQRTEQRDSAMYRCASSPYPYNEQFFGPGTRLTVL.

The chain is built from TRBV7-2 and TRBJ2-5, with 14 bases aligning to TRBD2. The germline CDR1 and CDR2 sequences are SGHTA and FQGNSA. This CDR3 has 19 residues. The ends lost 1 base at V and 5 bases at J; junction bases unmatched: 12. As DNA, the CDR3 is TGTGCCAGCAGCTTAGTGGCTGGGACTAGCGGGAGTCGTAGGGAGACCCAGTACTTC. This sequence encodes CASSLVAGTSGSRRETQYF. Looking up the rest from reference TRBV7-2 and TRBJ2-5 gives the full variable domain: GAGVSQSPSNKVTEKGKDVELRCDPISGHTALYWYRQSLGQGLEFLIYFQGNSAPDKSGLPSDRFSAERTGGSVSTLTIQRTQQEDSAVYLCASSLVAGTSGSRRETQYFGPGTRLLVL.

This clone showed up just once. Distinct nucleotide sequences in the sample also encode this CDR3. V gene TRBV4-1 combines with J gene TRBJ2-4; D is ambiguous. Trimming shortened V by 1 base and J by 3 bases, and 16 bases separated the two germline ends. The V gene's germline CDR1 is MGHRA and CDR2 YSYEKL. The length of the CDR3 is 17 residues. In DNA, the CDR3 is TGCGCCAGCAGCCAAGCTCCCCCTGGAAACTTCAAAAACATTCAGTACTTC. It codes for CASSQAPPGNFKNIQYF.

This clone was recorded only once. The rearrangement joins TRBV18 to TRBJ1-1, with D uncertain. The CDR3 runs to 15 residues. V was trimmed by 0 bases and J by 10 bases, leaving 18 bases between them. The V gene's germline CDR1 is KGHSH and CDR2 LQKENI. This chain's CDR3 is CASSPPTSPPNAAFF. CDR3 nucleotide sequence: TGTGCCAGCTCACCACCGACCAGTCCTCCCAACGCAGCTTTCTTT. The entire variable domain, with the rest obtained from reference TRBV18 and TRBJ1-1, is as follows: NAGVMQNPRHLVRRRGQEARLRCSPMKGHSHVYWYRQLPEEGLKFMVYLQKENIIDESGMPKERFSAEFPKEGPSILRIQQVVRGDSAAYFCASSPPTSPPNAAFFGQGTRLTVV.

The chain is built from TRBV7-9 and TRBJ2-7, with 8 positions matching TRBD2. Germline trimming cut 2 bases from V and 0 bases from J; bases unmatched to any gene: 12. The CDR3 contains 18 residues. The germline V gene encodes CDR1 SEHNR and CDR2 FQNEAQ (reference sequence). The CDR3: CASSLTPLGRVGSYEQYF. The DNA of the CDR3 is TGTGCCAGCAGCTTAACACCCCTCGGGAGGGTAGGCTCCTACGAGCAGTACTTC.

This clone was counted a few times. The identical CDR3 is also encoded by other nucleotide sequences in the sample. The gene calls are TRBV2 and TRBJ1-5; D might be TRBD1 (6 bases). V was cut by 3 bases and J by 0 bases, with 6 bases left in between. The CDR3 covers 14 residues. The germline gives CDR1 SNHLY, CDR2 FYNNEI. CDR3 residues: CASSETGSNQPQHF. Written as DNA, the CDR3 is TGTGCCAGCAGTGAGACAGGTAGCAATCAGCCCCAGCATTTT. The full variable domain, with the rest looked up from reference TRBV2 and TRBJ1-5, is EPEVTQTPSHQVTQMGQEVILRCVPISNHLYFYWYRQILGQKVEFLVSFYNNEISEKSEIFDDQFSVERPDGSNFTLKIRSTKLEDSAMYFCASSETGSNQPQHFGDGTRLSIL.

CDR3: CASSPSGGLREYF. The CDR3 DNA is TGTGCCAGCTCACCAAGTGGGGGCCTACGGGAGTACTTC. The rearrangement links TRBV18 to TRBJ2-7; perhaps TRBD1 as D (6 bases). The CDR3 covers 13 residues. CDR1 and CDR2 (germline): KGHSH, LQKENI. Trimming removed 2 bases at V and 11 bases at J, with 16 bases between.

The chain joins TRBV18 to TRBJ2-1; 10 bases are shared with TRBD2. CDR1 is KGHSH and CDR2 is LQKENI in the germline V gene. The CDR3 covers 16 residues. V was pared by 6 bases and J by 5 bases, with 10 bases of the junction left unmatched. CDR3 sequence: CASSSISGGFNNEQFF. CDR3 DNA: TGTGCCAGCTCGTCAATTAGCGGGGGGTTTAACAATGAGCAGTTCTTC.

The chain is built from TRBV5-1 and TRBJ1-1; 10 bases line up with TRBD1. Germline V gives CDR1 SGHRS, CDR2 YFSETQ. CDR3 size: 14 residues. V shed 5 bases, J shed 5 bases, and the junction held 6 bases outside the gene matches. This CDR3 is CASRPGTGETEAFF. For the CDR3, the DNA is TGCGCCAGCAGGCCCGGGACAGGGGAGACTGAAGCTTTCTTT.

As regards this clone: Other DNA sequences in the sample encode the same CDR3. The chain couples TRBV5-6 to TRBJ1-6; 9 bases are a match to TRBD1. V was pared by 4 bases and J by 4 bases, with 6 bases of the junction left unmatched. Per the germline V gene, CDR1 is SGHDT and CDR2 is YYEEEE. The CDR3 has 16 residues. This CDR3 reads CASSPGTGLYNSPLHF. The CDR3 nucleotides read TGTGCCAGCAGCCCCGGGACAGGGCTTTATAATTCACCCCTCCACTTT.